This paragraph covers one T cell receptor (beta chain) sequence. Its antigen is still unknown. Trimming cost V 8 bases and J 4 bases, with 14 bases left between them. This CDR3 is built from 14 residues. Researchers attached unique molecular identifiers to individual cDNA molecules. One entry per CDR3 protein, called by TCRdb with MiXCR from the 5' RACE reads. This table holds about 33,000 distinct CDR3 sequences, over 4.5% found once. The data stem from a study of early T cells in non-severe SARS-CoV-2 infection. Notes on the study in general: Matches to VDJdb favored anti-spike CD8 responses and missed private and CD4 specificities.

V and J are TRBV12-3 or TRBV12-4 and TRBJ2-2; D gene ambiguous. This clonotype was sampled from an adult who was a healthcare worker with PCR-confirmed SARS-CoV-2 infection or an uninfected control (not recorded which). Material for sequencing was whole blood. The chain's CDR3 is CASRGRPGTGELFF. Here the CDR3 DNA reads TGTGCCAGCCGCGGACGGCCCGGCACCGGGGAGCTGTTTTTT.